This record looks at one T cell receptor beta chain sequence and its context. This entry is derived from a study of blood T cell repertoires in COVID-19. Study-level background: The United States, Italy and Spain supplied acute and convalescent COVID-19 samples. Sources were T cells, B-cell-depleted T cells, or PBMCs; the material itself was cDNA or gDNA.

The CDR3 is 14 amino acids. The germline V gene encodes CDR1 LNHDA and CDR2 SQIVND (reference sequence). Trimming removed 1 base from V and 3 bases from J, with 10 bases in between. Authors' methods: Cell counts per sample came from amplifying reference gene primers. Generated by immunoSEQ multiplex PCR, the TCRdb table keeps only in-frame clones and is missing some. The D gene and trimming were derived from the DNA, and the V and J assignments and clone size from that table. The table lists about 200,000 clones, around 86% of them singletons. Sequencing input: peripheral blood. This chain connects TRBV19 to TRBJ2-7; no clear D. This receptor was taken from a man older than 75 with acute or convalescent COVID-19. In DNA, the CDR3 is TGTGCCAGTAGTATAGGAGTGCATTTCTACGAGCAGTACTTC. This sequence encodes CASSIGVHFYEQYF.